The 6 T cell receptor beta chains below all came from one sample that was sequenced in a study of CD8+ T cells in alopecia areata. After isolation, RNA underwent reverse transcription to generate cDNA as the sequencing template. The table came from immunoSEQ multiplex PCR; TCRdb's copy has only in-frame clones and leaves some out. The sample has tens of thousands of clones, about 45% seen once. Sequencing used CD8+ T cells sorted from blood, obtained at week 0. The receptors stem from a human donor with alopecia areata.

The rearrangement uses TRBV27 and TRBJ2-1, with TRBD1 matching over 7 bases. After removal of 5 bases from V and 4 bases from J, the junction contained 11 bases not matched to a gene. CDR3 length: 16 residues. Germline-derived CDR1 and CDR2 are MNHEY and SMNVEV (reference sequence). CDR3 sequence: CASSLRRDSPYNEQFF. The CDR3 region has the DNA TGTGCCAGCAGTCTCCGCCGGGACAGCCCTTACAATGAGCAGTTCTTC.

The chain couples TRBV30 to TRBJ2-3, with TRBD1 matching over 10 bases. The CDR3 contains 15 residues. Trimming at V came to 3 bases and at J to 0 bases, leaving 3 bases not matched to a gene. Germline V gives CDR1 GTSNPN, CDR2 SVGIG (reference sequence). The CDR3 reads CAWRRDRGSTDTQYF. The CDR3 bases are TGTGCCTGGAGACGGGACAGGGGCAGCACAGATACGCAGTATTTT.

The J gene is TRBJ2-3, the V gene TRBV2; D gene ambiguous. Looked up from germline, CDR1 is SNHLY and CDR2 is FYNNEI. The ends were cut back, 8 bases at V and 2 bases at J, with 8 bases in the middle. The CDR3 loop spans 12 amino acids. The chain's CDR3 is CASPTFTDTQYF. The CDR3 DNA follows: TGTGCCAGCCCCACTTTCACAGATACGCAGTATTTT.

This clone appeared a few times. The CDR3 protein is CASSLGYEQFF. DNA for the CDR3: TGCGCCAGCAGCTTGGGGTATGAGCAGTTCTTC. The gene calls are TRBV5-1 and TRBJ2-1; D uncertain. Germline CDR1 is SGHRS and CDR2 is YFSETQ. Trimming cost V 0 bases and J 8 bases, with 3 bases left between them. CDR3 length: 11 residues.

The V call is TRBV29-1, the J call TRBJ1-2; D gene ambiguous. Trimming cost V 3 bases and J 7 bases, with 3 bases left between them. Per the germline V gene, CDR1 is SQVTM and CDR2 is ANQGSEA. This CDR3 has 9 amino acids. Here the CDR3 reads CSVDSGYTF. The CDR3 region has the DNA TGCAGCGTTGACAGTGGCTACACCTTC.

This chain uses TRBV19 with TRBJ2-7; D uncertain. Germline CDR1 and CDR2: LNHDA and SQIVND (reference sequence). Trimming shortened V by 5 bases and J by 3 bases, and 14 bases separated the two germline ends. This CDR3 is built from 14 residues. Here the CDR3 reads CASSPEGLYYEQYF. CDR3 DNA sequence: TGTGCCAGTAGTCCGGAAGGGCTTTACTACGAGCAGTACTTC.